What follows are 21 T cell receptor beta chains derived from one specimen sequenced in a study of OX40 agonist ivuxolimab in advanced cancers. Assay: immunoSEQ multiplex PCR; the TCRdb copy retains only in-frame clones and omits some. The data hold about 68,000 clones, with 70% to 90% observed a single time. The source was CD4+ or CD8+ T cells sorted from blood, collected in a trial of the OX40 agonist ivuxolimab. The receptors here all came from an adult with an advanced solid tumor such as melanoma, head and neck, liver or kidney cancer.

The chain recombines TRBV4-3 with TRBJ2-7; 11 nucleotides agree with TRBD2. In germline, CDR1 is LGHNA, CDR2 YSLEER. The ends lost 4 bases at V and 6 bases at J; junction bases unmatched: 5. CDR3 length: 14 amino acids. DNA of the CDR3: TGCGCCAGCAGCCCGACTAGCGGGGTCGGCGAGCAGTACTTC. Translating gives CASSPTSGVGEQYF.

The chain joins TRBV11-2 to TRBJ1-6; TRBD1 aligns across 8 bases. V gave up 3 bases and J gave up 8 bases; unmatched junction bases: 3. CDR3 length: 14 residues. Germline V gene lookup returns CDR1 SGHAT and CDR2 FQNNGV. The CDR3 loop reads CASSFSTGDSPLHF. The CDR3 region has the DNA TGTGCCAGCAGCTTTTCGACAGGGGATTCACCCCTCCACTTT.

This clone came up once. CDR3 region: CASRAPRDNYEQYF. CDR3 nucleotide sequence: TGTGCCAGCAGAGCACCCCGGGACAACTACGAGCAGTACTTC. The chain links TRBV6-1 to TRBJ2-7; maybe TRBD1 (6 bases). The V gene lost 6 bases and the J gene lost 3 bases, with 15 bases spanning the gap. The CDR3 covers 14 residues. In germline, CDR1 is MNHNS, CDR2 SASEGT.

This chain joins TRBV19 and TRBJ1-3; the D gene is possibly TRBD1 (6 bases). Trimming took 3 bases from V and 8 from J, leaving 11 bases between them. The CDR3 has 13 amino acids. Germline CDR1 is LNHDA and CDR2 is SQIVND (reference sequence). Here the CDR3 DNA reads TGTGCCAGTAGTATCGGGGGCTCGGACACCATATATTTT. Its protein is CASSIGGSDTIYF.

The V call is TRBV14, the J call TRBJ1-4, with TRBD1 matching over 10 bases. The germline V gene encodes CDR1 SGHDN and CDR2 FVKESK. The CDR3 runs 15 residues. J lost 7 bases, V lost 4 bases, and 6 bases had no gene match. The CDR3 DNA reads as TGTGCCAGCAGCCCCCGGACAGGGGGGGGTGAAAAACTGTTTTTT. Protein sequence: CASSPRTGGGEKLFF.

V is TRBV20-1 and J is TRBJ2-3; either TRBD1 or TRBD2 may fit D (5 bases each). Germline CDR1 and CDR2: DFQATT and SNEGSKA (reference sequence). With 1 base removed from V and 6 bases from J, the gap between germline ends came to 5 bases. This CDR3 is 11 amino acids long. The CDR3 spells CSARGGDTQYF. The CDR3, as DNA: TGCAGTGCTAGAGGGGGGGATACGCAGTATTTT.

The gene calls are TRBV5-1 and TRBJ2-1, with no clear D. V lost 3 bases to trimming and J lost 8 bases, with 9 bases between them. Germline V gives CDR1 SGHRS, CDR2 YFSETQ. This CDR3 contains 12 residues. The CDR3 nucleotides are TGCGCCAGCAGCTCGACCGAATATGAGCAGTTCTTC. Its translation: CASSSTEYEQFF.

The rearrangement uses TRBV7-3 and TRBJ2-1, with 7 nucleotides matching TRBD2. V shed 4 bases, J shed 3 bases, and the junction held 9 bases outside the gene matches. This CDR3 region has 16 residues. Germline CDR1 SGHTA, CDR2 FQGTGA. CDR3 loop: CASSSSTSVNYNEQFF. CDR3 sequence (DNA): TGTGCCAGCAGCTCCTCCACTAGCGTAAACTACAATGAGCAGTTCTTC.

This clone was observed a few times. This chain links TRBV11-3 with TRBJ2-2; D possibly corresponds to TRBD1 (5 bases). This CDR3 comprises 14 residues. V was trimmed by 5 bases and J by 4 bases, leaving 11 bases between them. Per germline, CDR1 SGHNT and CDR2 YENEEA. CDR3 region: CASSAGLATGELFF. As DNA, the CDR3 is TGTGCCAGCAGCGCAGGGTTAGCCACCGGGGAGCTGTTTTTT.

The chain employs TRBV27 and TRBJ2-7, with D perhaps given as TRBD1 or TRBD2 (6 bases each). The CDR3 contains 15 residues. Germline V lookup: CDR1 MNHEY, CDR2 SMNVEV (reference sequence). Trimming stripped 5 bases from V and 1 base from J, with 15 bases between. CDR3: CASSLRGVSSYEQYF. Here the CDR3 DNA reads TGTGCCAGCAGTCTTAGGGGGGTTAGTTCCTACGAGCAGTACTTC.

J is TRBJ1-1 and V is TRBV6-5; no clear D gene. Germline assignment: CDR1 MNHEY and CDR2 SVGAGI. Deletions cut 0 bases from V and 2 bases from J, with 10 bases between. The CDR3 contains 15 residues. Written as DNA, the CDR3 is TGTGCCAGCAGTTACTCGGGCAGCCTTAACACTGAAGCTTTCTTT. It encodes CASSYSGSLNTEAFF.

The chain recombines TRBV6-6 with TRBJ2-1, with 8 bases matching TRBD2. CDR1 MNHNY and CDR2 SVGAGI come from the germline V gene (reference sequence). The CDR3 is made up of 16 amino acids. J lost 8 bases, V lost 7 bases, and 16 bases had no gene match. CDR3 loop: CASIQPWNGGVHEQFF. CDR3 DNA: TGTGCCAGCATCCAACCGTGGAACGGGGGGGTACATGAGCAGTTCTTC.

This clone appeared once. The chain couples TRBV9 to TRBJ1-3, with D hard to call. V lost 4 bases and J lost 0, with 11 bases in between. Looked up from germline, CDR1 is SGDLS and CDR2 is YYNGEE. The CDR3 has 15 residues. The CDR3, as DNA: TGTGCCAGCAGCCCCGGACTGAACTCTGGAAACACCATATATTTT. Encoded protein: CASSPGLNSGNTIYF. The whole variable domain, filled in from reference TRBV9 and TRBJ1-3, reads DSGVTQTPKHLITATGQRVTLRCSPRSGDLSVYWYQQSLDQGLQFLIQYYNGEERAKGNILERFSAQQFPDLHSELNLSSLELGDSALYFCASSPGLNSGNTIYFGEGSWLTVV.

The chain has TRBV2 and TRBJ2-7, with D possibly being TRBD2 (6 bases). V was cut by 7 bases and J by 0 bases, with 25 bases left in between. Germline CDR1 SNHLY, CDR2 FYNNEI. CDR3 length: 18 residues. As DNA, the CDR3 is TGTGCCAGCACGGAGGAGGGAGATACAGGACTGAGCTCCTACGAGCAGTACTTC. Encoded protein: CASTEEGDTGLSSYEQYF.

This clone was picked up one time. The chain joins TRBV4-1 to TRBJ1-2; 10 bases line up with TRBD1. This CDR3 comprises 16 residues. Germline V lookup: CDR1 MGHRA, CDR2 YSYEKL. V was pared by 3 bases and J by 6 bases, with 10 bases of the junction left unmatched. CDR3 residues: CASSHYGQGVGNGYTF. CDR3 bases: TGCGCCAGCAGCCACTACGGACAGGGGGTGGGCAATGGCTACACCTTC.

This rearrangement joins TRBV7-9 to TRBJ2-2; D is unresolved. Deletions cut 1 base from V and 1 base from J, with 4 bases between. Per the germline V gene, CDR1 is SEHNR and CDR2 is FQNEAQ (reference sequence). This CDR3 region has 14 residues. The CDR3 sequence: CASSLDQNTGELFF. In nucleotides, the CDR3 is TGTGCCAGCAGCTTAGACCAGAACACCGGGGAGCTGTTTTTT.

The chain links TRBV5-6 to TRBJ1-4, with 7 nucleotides matching TRBD1. J lost 8 bases, V lost 4 bases, and 8 bases had no gene match. The CDR3 has 14 residues. Looked up from germline, CDR1 is SGHDT and CDR2 is YYEEEE. CDR3 bases: TGTGCCAGCAGCCAACAGGGGTTTTGGGAAAAACTGTTTTTT. Its protein product is CASSQQGFWEKLFF.

This clone was observed once. The chain joins TRBV6-1 to TRBJ1-6, with a possible D match to TRBD1 (6 bases). Germline V CDR1 and CDR2: MNHNS, SASEGT. The CDR3 totals 14 residues. The V and J ends lost 6 bases and 3 bases respectively, with 9 bases between them. CDR3 in DNA: TGTGCCAGCAGAGGGGGGTACTATAATTCACCCCTCCACTTT. This translates into CASRGGYYNSPLHF.

This clone was seen a few times. The rearrangement joins TRBV6-6 to TRBJ1-2; 9 bases agree with TRBD1. This CDR3 spans 12 amino acids. J lost 5 bases, V lost 6 bases, and 1 base had no gene match. CDR1 is MNHNY, CDR2 SVGAGI, per germline (reference sequence). The CDR3 protein is CASRDRGYGYTF. Here the CDR3 DNA reads TGTGCCAGCAGGGACAGGGGATATGGCTACACCTTC.

The chain employs TRBV10-2 and TRBJ2-1; TRBD2 agrees at 12 bases. CDR1 WSHSY and CDR2 SAAADI come from the germline V gene. The CDR3 spans 17 residues. V trimming: 8 bases; J trimming: 7 bases; junction bases outside the gene matches: 15. The CDR3 here is CASYQWNLAGGRNEQFF. In nucleotides, the CDR3 is TGCGCCAGCTACCAGTGGAATCTAGCGGGGGGGAGAAATGAGCAGTTCTTC.

This clone was seen only a few times. This chain joins TRBV15 and TRBJ1-1, with D hard to call. Looked up from germline, CDR1 is LNHNV and CDR2 is YYDKDF (reference sequence). Trimming left V 0 bases short and J 2 bases short, with 4 bases between. This CDR3 has 13 amino acids. The CDR3 protein is CATSREENTEAFF. CDR3 sequence (DNA): TGTGCCACCAGCAGAGAAGAAAACACTGAAGCTTTCTTT.